This TCR beta chain originates from a study of T cells in Graves' hyperthyroidism and ophthalmopathy. Study-wide findings and caveats: The majority of expanded thyroid clonotypes above 0.001 also appeared in blood. Ophthalmopathy and stable hyperthyroidism were told apart by a 13 V-J model.

Researchers took RNA transcripts and amplified the TCR beta CDR3 regions from them. TCR CDR3 underwent first-round RT-PCR with the HTBI primer set. TCRdb re-analysed the multiplex PCR reads in MiXCR, keeping a single row per CDR3 protein. The table has around 520,000 distinct CDR3 sequences, roughly 15% seen once. This clonotype has at least ten counts. The antigen remains unidentified. The CDR3 is 17 amino acids. Per the germline V gene, CDR1 is MNHEY and CDR2 is SVGAGI. V shed 2 bases, J shed 7 bases, and the junction held 6 bases outside the gene matches. This clonotype was sampled from a woman in her forties with Graves' hyperthyroidism. Sequencing used blood. The rearrangement uses TRBV6-5 and TRBJ2-1; 15 nucleotides line up with TRBD2. CDR3 protein: CASSYGVGTSGRNEQFF. The CDR3 coding sequence is TGTGCCAGCAGTTACGGGGTAGGGACTAGCGGGAGGAATGAGCAGTTCTTC.